This T cell receptor (beta chain) was captured by sequencing in a study of control samples from healthy donors and cancer patients. This table comes from immunoSEQ multiplex PCR, and its TCRdb copy is limited to in-frame clones, with some not included. This sample has 150,000 to 200,000 clones, with over 85% found just once. From germline, CDR1 is MNHEY and CDR2 SVGAGI. V was cut by 6 bases and J by 4 bases, with 15 bases left in between. The CDR3 extends over 14 amino acids. Sequenced: blood. This clonotype originated in a middle-aged woman in good health. The gene calls are TRBV6-5 and TRBJ1-2; D is perhaps TRBD1 (5 bases). CDR3 nucleotides: TGTGCCAGCAGCTCTCGAAACAGGTTCTATGGCTACACCTTC. Translated: CASSSRNRFYGYTF.